This T cell receptor (beta chain) was captured in a study of T cell clones after liver transplantation. Per germline, CDR1 KGHSH and CDR2 LQKENI. CDR3 length: 15 amino acids. Study observations and caveats: In two subjects, few donor cells limited the measurable donor-reactive repertoire.

Sequenced by immunoSEQ multiplex PCR; TCRdb stores in-frame clones only, minus some. The sample includes tens of thousands of clones, about 80% of them seen just once. Comment on this clone: The antigen remains undetermined. The junction departs from the called germline gene at one end, perhaps through a read error.

The receptor was derived from a human patient who received a liver transplant. Part of the T cells may come from the graft donor. The sample consisted of CD4+ T cells from blood, taken 12 months after liver transplant. The chain uses TRBV18 and TRBJ2-4, with D unclear. The CDR3 coding sequence is TGTGCCAGCTCACCAAGGAATACGCCAGACACCCGTTGGGACTTC. This encodes CASSPRNTPDTRWDF.